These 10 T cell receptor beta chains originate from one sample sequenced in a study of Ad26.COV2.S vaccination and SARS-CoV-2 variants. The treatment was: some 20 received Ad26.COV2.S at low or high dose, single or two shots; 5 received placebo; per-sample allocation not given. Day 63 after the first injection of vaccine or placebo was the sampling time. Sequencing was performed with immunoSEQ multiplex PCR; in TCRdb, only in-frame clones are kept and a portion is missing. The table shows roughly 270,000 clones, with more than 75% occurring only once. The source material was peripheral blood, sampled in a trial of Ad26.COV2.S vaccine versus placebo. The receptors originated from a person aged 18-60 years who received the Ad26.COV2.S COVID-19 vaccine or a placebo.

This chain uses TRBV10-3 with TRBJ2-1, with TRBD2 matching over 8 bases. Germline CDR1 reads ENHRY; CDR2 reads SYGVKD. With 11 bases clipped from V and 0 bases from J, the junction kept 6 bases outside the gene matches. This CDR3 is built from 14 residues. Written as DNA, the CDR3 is TGTGCCGCGCTAAGCGGGGGCTCCTACAATGAGCAGTTCTTC. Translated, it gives CAALSGGSYNEQFF.

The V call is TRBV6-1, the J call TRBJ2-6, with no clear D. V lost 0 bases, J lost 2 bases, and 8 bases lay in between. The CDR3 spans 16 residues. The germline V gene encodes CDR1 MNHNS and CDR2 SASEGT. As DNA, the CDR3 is TGTGCCAGCAGTGAAGCCAAAGGCCCTGGGGCCAACGTCCTGACTTTC. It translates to CASSEAKGPGANVLTF.

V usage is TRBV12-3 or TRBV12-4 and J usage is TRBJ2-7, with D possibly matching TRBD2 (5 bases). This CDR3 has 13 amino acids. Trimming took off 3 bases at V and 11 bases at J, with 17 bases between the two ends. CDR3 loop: CASSFGEAYGEYF. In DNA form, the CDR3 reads TGTGCCAGCAGTTTCGGCGAGGCCTACGGGGAGTACTTC.

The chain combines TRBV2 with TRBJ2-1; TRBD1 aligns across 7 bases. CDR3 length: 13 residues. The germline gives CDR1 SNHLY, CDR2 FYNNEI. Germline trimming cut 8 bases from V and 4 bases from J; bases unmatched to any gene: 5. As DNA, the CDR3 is TGTGCCAGCGCCGGACAGGAATACAATGAGCAGTTCTTC. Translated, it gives CASAGQEYNEQFF. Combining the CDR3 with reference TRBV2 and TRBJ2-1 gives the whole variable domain EPEVTQTPSHQVTQMGQEVILRCVPISNHLYFYWYRQILGQKVEFLVSFYNNEISEKSEIFDDQFSVERPDGSNFTLKIRSTKLEDSAMYFCASAGQEYNEQFFGPGTRLTVL.

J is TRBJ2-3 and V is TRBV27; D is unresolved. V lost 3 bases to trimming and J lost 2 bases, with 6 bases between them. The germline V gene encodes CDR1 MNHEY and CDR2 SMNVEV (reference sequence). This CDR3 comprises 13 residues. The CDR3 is CASSFRPTDTQYF. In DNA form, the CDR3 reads TGTGCCAGCAGTTTTAGACCCACAGATACGCAGTATTTT.

The CDR3 sequence: CASSQGRGRGSTEAFF. In DNA form, the CDR3 reads TGCGCCAGCAGCCAAGGACGGGGGAGGGGTAGCACTGAAGCTTTCTTT. The gene calls are TRBV4-1 and TRBJ1-1, with D possibly matching TRBD1 (5 bases). Per the germline V gene, CDR1 is MGHRA and CDR2 is YSYEKL. The CDR3 totals 16 residues. Trimming took 1 base from V and 4 from J, leaving 16 bases between them.

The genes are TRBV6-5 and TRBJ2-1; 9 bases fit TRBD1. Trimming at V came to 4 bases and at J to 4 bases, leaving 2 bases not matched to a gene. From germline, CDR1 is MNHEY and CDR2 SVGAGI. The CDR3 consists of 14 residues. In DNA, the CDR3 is TGTGCCAGCAGTTGGGACAGGGAGTACAATGAGCAGTTCTTC. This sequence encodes CASSWDREYNEQFF.

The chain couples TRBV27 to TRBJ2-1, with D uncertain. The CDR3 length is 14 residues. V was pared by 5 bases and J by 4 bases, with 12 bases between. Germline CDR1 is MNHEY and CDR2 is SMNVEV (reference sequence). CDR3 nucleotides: TGTGCCAGCAGTCCCAAGGAAGATTACAATGAGCAGTTCTTC. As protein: CASSPKEDYNEQFF.

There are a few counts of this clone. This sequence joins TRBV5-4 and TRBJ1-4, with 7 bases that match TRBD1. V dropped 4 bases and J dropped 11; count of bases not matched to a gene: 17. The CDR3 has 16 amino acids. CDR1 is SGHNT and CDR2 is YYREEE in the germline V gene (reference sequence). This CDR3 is CASSQAGQGEYGKLFF. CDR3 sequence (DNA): TGTGCCAGCAGCCAGGCGGGGCAGGGGGAATATGGGAAACTGTTTTTT. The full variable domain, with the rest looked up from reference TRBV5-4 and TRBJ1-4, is ETGVTQSPTHLIKTRGQQVTLRCSSQSGHNTVSWYQQALGQGPQFIFQYYREEENGRGNFPPRFSGLQFPNYSSELNVNALELDDSALYLCASSQAGQGEYGKLFFGSGTQLSVL.

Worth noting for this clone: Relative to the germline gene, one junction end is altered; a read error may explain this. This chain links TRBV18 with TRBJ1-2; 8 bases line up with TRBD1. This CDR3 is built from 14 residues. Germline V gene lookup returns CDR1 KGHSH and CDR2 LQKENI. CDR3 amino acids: CASSPQGDNYGYTF. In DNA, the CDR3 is TGTGCCAGCTCTCCACAGGGGGACAACTATGGCTACACCTTC.